Below, one TCR beta chain is given with its context. These data belong to a study of T cell changes during pregnancy in multiple sclerosis. The assay was immunoSEQ multiplex PCR, and TCRdb's table has in-frame clones only and misses some. The sample records tens of thousands of clones, approximately 86% being singletons. The V end lost 6 bases, the J end lost 5 bases, and 13 bases lay between the germline ends. Germline CDR1 and CDR2: SGHVT and SQSDAQ. This CDR3 has 13 amino acids. The rearrangement joins TRBV7-4 to TRBJ1-1; no firm D call. The sequence was collected from a female donor with multiple sclerosis, enrolled in a pregnancy study. The sample consisted of peripheral blood, taken in the first trimester of pregnancy. Written as DNA, the CDR3 is TGTGCCAGCAGTTGGGTCGGCGGAACTGAAGCTTTCTTT. The encoded protein is CASSWVGGTEAFF.